Listed here are 2 T cell receptor beta chains from one sample, sequenced in a study of shared clonotypes between healthy human individuals. TCRdb keeps only in-frame clones here, not all; method: immunoSEQ multiplex PCR. The profile covers millions of clones, with 85% to 95% appearing a single time and 0.35% to 0.5% taken by the ten largest. Specimen: naive CD4+ T cells from PBMCs. Subset denoted: CD45RA+ positively selected. The receptors were gathered from a young man in good health. Some clones in this sample may be carry-over from other donors' samples.

The sample holds one count of this clone. The same CDR3 is also encoded by other DNA sequences in this sample. The chain has TRBV7-9 and TRBJ2-5; TRBD1 or TRBD2 may be the D gene (6 bases each). Germline CDR1 SEHNR, CDR2 FQNEAQ (reference sequence). V was shortened by 5 bases and J by 0 bases, with 10 bases between the two germline ends. CDR3 length: 14 amino acids. Here the CDR3 reads CASSPRGDQETQYF. Here the CDR3 DNA reads TGTGCCAGCAGCCCAAGGGGGGACCAAGAGACCCAGTACTTC.

The chain couples TRBV4-2 to TRBJ1-1, with TRBD1 identical over 10 bases. J lost 11 bases, V lost 6 bases, and 18 bases had no gene match. Looked up from germline, CDR1 is LGHNA and CDR2 is YNFKEQ. The CDR3 is made up of 16 amino acids. CDR3 nucleotides: TGTGCCAGCAGTCCAAGCCCCGGGACAGGGGTATTGGCTGCTTTCTTT. It yields the protein CASSPSPGTGVLAAFF.